Listed below are T cell receptor beta chains from one sample, sequenced in a study of CD8 T cells in ankylosing spondylitis. TCRdb reanalysed the 5' RACE reads using MiXCR and keeps one entry per CDR3 protein. Counted here are a few hundred thousand distinct CDR3 sequences, 20% to 25% occurring once; the ten biggest clones make up roughly 4%. What was sequenced was blood, either unsorted or a sorted T cell fraction (not recorded which). Source of these receptors: a female donor with ankylosing spondylitis or in good health (not recorded which). The CDR3 runs from the conserved cysteine through the conserved F or W. The order of the fields is J gene, V gene, CDR3 protein.

J: TRBJ2-5; V: TRBV20-1; CDR3: CSARESGMETQYF
J: TRBJ2-1; V: TRBV27; CDR3: CASSLILDSYNEQFF
J: TRBJ2-3; V: TRBV15; CDR3: CATSRDLSTDTQYF
J: TRBJ1-4; V: TRBV19; CDR3: CASSIRPYEKLFF
J: TRBJ2-3; V: TRBV19; CDR3: CATRSGTGGDTQYF
J: TRBJ2-1; V: TRBV20-1; CDR3: CSARDDGYNEQFF
J: TRBJ2-5; V: TRBV28; CDR3: CASSPAGRQETQYF
J: TRBJ1-1; V: TRBV20-1; CDR3: CSVTANTEAFF
J: TRBJ2-1; V: TRBV7-6; CDR3: CASSLVAPSGRSNEQFF
J: TRBJ2-5; V: TRBV30; CDR3: CAWNPLDKAETQYF
J: TRBJ1-2; V: TRBV6-5; CDR3: CASSYDGYGYTF
J: TRBJ2-1; V: TRBV24-1; CDR3: CATSERLAGEQFF
J: TRBJ2-7; V: TRBV13; CDR3: CASSRRLAGGHDEQYF
J: TRBJ2-3; V: TRBV24-1; CDR3: CATSDLSGTGTDTQYF
J: TRBJ2-1; V: TRBV12-3/TRBV12-4; CDR3: CASSWASGRDEQFF
J: TRBJ1-1; V: TRBV25-1; CDR3: CASRTTGAPAEAFF
J: TRBJ2-5; V: TRBV20-1; CDR3: CSASRRARQETQYF
J: TRBJ2-3; V: TRBV20-1; CDR3: CSAGGTSETDTQYF
J: TRBJ2-1; V: TRBV12-3/TRBV12-4; CDR3: CASSGGTQHNEQFF
J: TRBJ2-1; V: TRBV24-1; CDR3: CATSDMRASSYNEQFF
J: TRBJ2-1; V: TRBV7-9; CDR3: CASPSIASQGDEQFF
J: TRBJ2-5; V: TRBV9; CDR3: CASSVGLAGQPAQETQYF
J: TRBJ1-2; V: TRBV15; CDR3: CATSGPGTGLGGYTF
J: TRBJ2-1; V: TRBV6-6; CDR3: CASSPQGRYEQFF
J: TRBJ2-1; V: TRBV20-1; CDR3: CSATPTSGSEVYNEQFF
J: TRBJ2-1; V: TRBV20-1; CDR3: CSARGGGRDEQFF
J: TRBJ2-1; V: TRBV3-1; CDR3: CASSQDRVTYNEQFF
J: TRBJ1-1; V: TRBV9; CDR3: CASSAPGGNTEAFF
J: TRBJ2-5; V: TRBV12-3/TRBV12-4; CDR3: CASSQGQGGGTQYF
J: TRBJ1-1; V: TRBV11-2; CDR3: CASSLVGARDTEAFF
J: TRBJ1-1; V: TRBV20-1; CDR3: CSARTRAYTEAFF
J: TRBJ2-1; V: TRBV6-2/TRBV6-3; CDR3: CASSRWKGNEQFF
J: TRBJ1-1; V: TRBV7-9; CDR3: CASSPTGGRSLAEAFF
J: TRBJ1-5; V: TRBV29-1; CDR3: CSANEGAGKPQHF
J: TRBJ2-7; V: TRBV12-3/TRBV12-4; CDR3: CASSPILARGYEQYF
J: TRBJ2-1; V: TRBV5-1; CDR3: CASSLAGTGGLNEQFF
J: TRBJ2-5; V: TRBV7-2; CDR3: CASSLGGIETQYF
J: TRBJ2-7; V: TRBV7-9; CDR3: CASSLAGGVQVEQYF
J: TRBJ2-7; V: TRBV20-1; CDR3: CSARGLAGEGEQYF
J: TRBJ2-5; V: TRBV29-1; CDR3: CSVEDRFSGQETQYF
J: TRBJ1-4; V: TRBV29-1; CDR3: CSVVEAIATNEKLFF
J: TRBJ2-3; V: TRBV10-3; CDR3: CAIRSSGSTDTQYF
J: TRBJ2-7; V: TRBV6-5; CDR3: CASSSTSASSYEQYF
J: TRBJ2-2; V: TRBV7-3; CDR3: CASSFNPTNTGELFF
J: TRBJ2-1; V: TRBV19; CDR3: CASSIGTQVGEQFF
J: TRBJ2-3; V: TRBV7-2; CDR3: CASSPEADTQYF
J: TRBJ2-1; V: TRBV4-3; CDR3: CASSQDLIIYNEQFF
J: TRBJ2-7; V: TRBV20-1; CDR3: CSAHPVLAGSPYEQYF
J: TRBJ2-1; V: TRBV20-1; CDR3: CSARDTRLVTYNEQFF
J: TRBJ2-7; V: TRBV29-1; CDR3: CSVGTSNGYEQYF
J: TRBJ1-1; V: TRBV29-1; CDR3: CSVSGTGGNTEAFF
J: TRBJ2-7; V: TRBV7-9; CDR3: CASSQTRYEQYF
J: TRBJ1-1; V: TRBV20-1; CDR3: CSAPPGGGGTEAFF
J: TRBJ1-5; V: TRBV30; CDR3: CAWSVQKGQPQHF
J: TRBJ1-4; V: TRBV5-2; CDR3: CAIGPGRREKLFF